Listed here are 13 T cell receptor beta chains from one sample, sequenced in a study of CD8 T cells in Susac syndrome. After extraction with the RNeasy kit, about 0.5 to 1 ug of the RNA was reverse transcribed using random hexamers. Each CDR3 protein is one row after TCRdb ran MiXCR on the immunoSEQ multiplex PCR reads. Of about 160,000 distinct CDR3 sequences in the sample, approximately 93% were seen once. Sequencing input: CD4+ T cells from PBMCs. These receptors were collected from a human donor with multiple sclerosis.

The rearrangement uses TRBV10-3 and TRBJ2-7, with D hard to call. The CDR3 contains 12 residues. V gave up 5 bases and J gave up 6 bases, with 11 bases separating them. The germline gives CDR1 ENHRY, CDR2 SYGVKD. The CDR3 here is CAISRIAAEQYF. CDR3 coding DNA: TGTGCCATCAGTAGGATCGCAGCCGAGCAGTACTTC.

The chain has TRBV4-3 and TRBJ2-1, with 10 bases matching TRBD1. With 5 bases clipped from V and 7 bases from J, the junction kept 8 bases outside the gene matches. There are 15 residues in the CDR3. The germline V gene has CDR1 LGHNA and CDR2 YSLEER. The CDR3 DNA reads TGCGCCAGCAGCGACCGGGACAGGGGTTTTAATGAGCAGTTCTTC. Protein sequence: CASSDRDRGFNEQFF.

The J gene is TRBJ2-1, the V gene TRBV5-1; 8 bases line up with TRBD2. Germline V gene data show CDR1 as SGHRS and CDR2 as YFSETQ. CDR3 length equals 17 residues. Germline trimming cut 4 bases from V and 4 bases from J; bases unmatched to any gene: 13. The CDR3 DNA sequence: TGCGCCAGCAGCAAAACGCCGGGACTAGAGACGTACAATGAGCAGTTCTTC. Translation gives CASSKTPGLETYNEQFF. The full variable domain, completed using reference TRBV5-1 and TRBJ2-1, is KAGVTQTPRYLIKTRGQQVTLSCSPISGHRSVSWYQQTPGQGLQFLFEYFSETQRNKGNFPGRFSGRQFSNSRSEMNVSTLELGDSALYLCASSKTPGLETYNEQFFGPGTRLTVL.

V usage is TRBV6-5 and J usage is TRBJ1-1; D is undetermined. Trimming removed 7 bases at V and 0 bases at J, with 9 bases between. The CDR3 contains 13 residues. Per germline, CDR1 MNHEY and CDR2 SVGAGI. The CDR3 reads CASIGRLNTEAFF. CDR3 bases: TGTGCCAGCATTGGGAGATTGAACACTGAAGCTTTCTTT.

This chain connects TRBV7-2 to TRBJ1-5; the match to TRBD1 covers 7 bases. V shed 5 bases, J shed 5 bases, and the junction held 6 bases outside the gene matches. CDR1 SGHTA and CDR2 FQGNSA come from the germline V gene. This CDR3 is 14 amino acids long. The CDR3: CASSRNQGDQPQHF. In nucleotides, the CDR3 is TGTGCCAGCAGCCGAAATCAGGGGGATCAGCCCCAGCATTTT.

This rearrangement joins TRBV2 to TRBJ2-4; D uncertain. CDR1 and CDR2 from the germline V gene are SNHLY and FYNNEI. Deletions cut 6 bases from V and 8 bases from J, with 5 bases between. The CDR3 totals 10 residues. CDR3 sequence reads: CASSDDIQYF. The CDR3, as DNA: TGTGCCAGCAGCGACGACATTCAGTACTTC.

The table lists this clonotype with a count of one. The chain links TRBV20-1 to TRBJ2-5, with TRBD2 identical over 12 bases. Germline CDR1 reads DFQATT; CDR2 reads SNEGSKA (reference sequence). V was clipped by 6 bases and J by 2 bases; unmatched bases: 16. CDR3 length: 18 residues. CDR3 nucleotides: TGCAGTGCCACGAGGGGGGGGACTAGCGGGCCTATTCAAGAGACCCAGTACTTC. Translating gives CSATRGGTSGPIQETQYF.

The chain recombines TRBV15 with TRBJ2-7; D assignment may be TRBD1 or TRBD2 (5 bases each). Deletions cut 5 bases from V and 4 bases from J, with 18 bases between. Germline values: CDR1 LNHNV, CDR2 YYDKDF (reference sequence). The CDR3 contains 15 residues. The CDR3 loop is CATSPRGSGTYEQYF. In DNA, the CDR3 is TGTGCCACCAGCCCGAGGGGATCAGGGACGTACGAGCAGTACTTC.

This rearrangement joins TRBV30 to TRBJ2-3; TRBD2 might be the D (6 bases). The germline V gene encodes CDR1 GTSNPN and CDR2 SVGIG (reference sequence). The CDR3 contains 14 residues. The V end lost 2 bases, the J end lost 4 bases, and 13 bases lay between the germline ends. The CDR3 loop reads CAWSRREDPDTQYF. CDR3 in DNA: TGTGCCTGGAGTAGGAGGGAGGACCCAGATACGCAGTATTTT.

The V and J genes are TRBV7-2 and TRBJ2-7; TRBD2 matches 8 bases. There are 16 residues in the CDR3. Germline-derived CDR1 and CDR2 are SGHTA and FQGNSA. The ends lost 5 bases at V and 5 bases at J; junction bases unmatched: 14. The CDR3: CASSPVLGAGDNEQYF. Written as DNA, the CDR3 is TGTGCCAGCAGCCCGGTCTTGGGAGCGGGAGATAACGAGCAGTACTTC.

The rearrangement uses TRBV6-5 and TRBJ1-2; D gene unclear. This CDR3 comprises 13 residues. The V gene lost 5 bases and the J gene lost 0 bases, with 7 bases spanning the gap. In germline, CDR1 is MNHEY, CDR2 SVGAGI. DNA of the CDR3: TGTGCCAGCAGTCACGGAGCTAACTATGGCTACACCTTC. Residues: CASSHGANYGYTF.

The table lists this clonotype with a count of one. J is TRBJ2-7 and V is TRBV3-1, with D possibly being TRBD2 (6 bases). The CDR3 length is 14 residues. The ends were cut back, 4 bases at V and 7 bases at J, with 17 bases in the middle. From germline, CDR1 is LGHDT and CDR2 YNNKEL (reference sequence). CDR3 amino acids: CASSPGSYPGEQYF. For the CDR3, the DNA is TGTGCCAGCAGCCCCGGGAGTTACCCAGGAGAGCAGTACTTC.

The CDR3 DNA reads TGTGCCAGCAGCGGCGGACAGGGAAAGCTGTTTTTT. This translates into CASSGGQGKLFF. The rearrangement joins TRBV9 to TRBJ2-2; 8 bases align to TRBD1. The CDR3 contains 12 residues. The V gene end was trimmed by 3 bases and the J gene end by 12 bases; junction bases not matched to a gene: 4. Germline V gives CDR1 SGDLS, CDR2 YYNGEE.